This TCR beta chain was found in a study of OX40 agonist ivuxolimab in advanced cancers. Study-wide context: Ivuxolimab, which is an agonistic anti-OX40 (CD134) antibody, was administered to the patients.

Study outcomes and limitations: With doses of 0.1-3.0 mg/kg, partial responders showed among the lowest clonal expansion. Circulating CD4+ and CD8+ T cells showed clonal expansion by week 6 at 0.1 to 3.0 mg/kg.

Using immunoSEQ multiplex PCR, the repertoire was profiled, and TCRdb retains in-frame clones only, with some absent. The data contain some 99,000 clones, around nine tenths of them singletons. Germline V gene data show CDR1 as SGHDT and CDR2 as YYEEEE. This CDR3 has 15 amino acids. V was pared by 5 bases and J by 0 bases, with 13 bases between. To note about this clone: Its antigen is unknown.

This receptor was identified in an adult with an advanced solid tumor such as melanoma, head and neck, liver or kidney cancer. This sequence joins TRBV5-6 and TRBJ2-3; D gene uncertain. Sequenced material: CD4+ or CD8+ T cells sorted from blood, taken in a trial of the OX40 agonist ivuxolimab. The CDR3 here is CASSTGRISTDTQYF. In DNA form, the CDR3 reads TGTGCCAGCAGTACTGGACGGATTAGCACAGATACGCAGTATTTT. Full variable domain (missing parts from reference TRBV5-6 and TRBJ2-3): DAGVTQSPTHLIKTRGQQVTLRCSPKSGHDTVSWYQQALGQGPQFIFQYYEEEERQRGNFPDRFSGHQFPNYSSELNVNALLLGDSALYLCASSTGRISTDTQYFGPGTRLTVL.